The 6 T cell receptor beta chains listed next were all sequenced from one sample in a study of blood T cell repertoires in COVID-19. Generated by immunoSEQ multiplex PCR, the TCRdb table keeps only in-frame clones and is missing some. Of about 300,000 clones detected, 89% appear once; the ten largest clones hold approximately 4.7%. Sample: PBMCs or T cells enriched from blood (not recorded which). The receptors were sampled from a man aged 55 to 70 who had recovered from COVID-19.

The V and J genes are TRBV6-5 and TRBJ1-2, with D perhaps matching TRBD1 (5 bases). The V end was cut by 5 bases, the J end by 0 bases, with 13 bases between. Germline V CDR1 and CDR2: MNHEY, SVGAGI. There are 15 residues in the CDR3. The CDR3 coding sequence is TGTGCCAGCAGTCGTACAGGAATCGCTAACTATGGCTACACCTTC. It encodes CASSRTGIANYGYTF.

The V call is TRBV19, the J call TRBJ2-7; 12 nucleotides align to TRBD2. The CDR3 sequence is 14 residues long. CDR1 is LNHDA, CDR2 SQIVND, per germline (reference sequence). Unmatched junction bases numbered 5, after V lost 6 bases and J lost 5 bases. The CDR3 DNA follows: TGTGCCAGTAGCGGACTAGCGGGACTTGACGAGCAGTACTTC. Residues: CASSGLAGLDEQYF. The full variable domain, with the rest looked up from reference TRBV19 and TRBJ2-7, is DGGITQSPKYLFRKEGQNVTLSCEQNLNHDAMYWYRQDPGQGLRLIYYSQIVNDFQKGDIAEGYSVSREKKESFPLTVTSAQKNPTAFYLCASSGLAGLDEQYFGPGTRLTVT.

The table lists this clone with a few counts. This chain connects TRBV19 to TRBJ1-5, with 10 nucleotides matching TRBD1. CDR3 size: 18 residues. From germline, CDR1 is LNHDA and CDR2 SQIVND (reference sequence). Losses at the gene ends were 6 bases for V and 0 bases for J; bases not matched to a gene: 11. The CDR3 DNA reads TGTGCCAGTAGGGACGGGACAGGGGACCATTATAGCAATCAGCCCCAGCATTTT. It yields the protein CASRDGTGDHYSNQPQHF.

The V call is TRBV28, the J call TRBJ2-7; TRBD2 matches at 7 bases. Germline V gene lookup returns CDR1 MDHEN and CDR2 SYDVKM. The CDR3 runs 14 residues. Trimming removed 6 bases from V and 6 bases from J; junction bases left unmatched: 11. The DNA for the CDR3 is TGTGCCAGCAGCTCAGCGGGGCAGGGCAGCGAGCAGTACTTC. This sequence encodes CASSSAGQGSEQYF. Supplemented by reference TRBV28 and TRBJ2-7, the full variable domain reads DVKVTQSSRYLVKRTGEKVFLECVQDMDHENMFWYRQDPGLGLRLIYFSYDVKMKEKGDIPEGYSVSREKKERFSLILESASTNQTSMYLCASSSAGQGSEQYFGPGTRLTVT.

As to this clone: The sample contains more than one DNA sequence encoding this CDR3. CDR3 bases: TGCGCCAGCAGCTTGGACAGGAACACTGAAGCTTTCTTT. Protein product: CASSLDRNTEAFF. The gene calls are TRBV5-1 and TRBJ1-1; D is unresolved. This CDR3 comprises 13 residues. Germline V gene lookup returns CDR1 SGHRS and CDR2 YFSETQ. The V and J ends lost 0 bases and 1 base respectively, with 4 bases between them.

This clone was picked up one time. The chain uses TRBV10-3 and TRBJ1-2, with D tentatively TRBD1 (5 bases). This CDR3 region has 14 residues. The germline CDR1 and CDR2 sequences are ENHRY and SYGVKD. Trimming took off 0 bases at V and 5 bases at J, with 10 bases between the two ends. The CDR3 DNA sequence: TGTGCCATCAGTGAGTCTGGGGGGGGTTATGGCTACACCTTC. Translating gives CAISESGGGYGYTF.